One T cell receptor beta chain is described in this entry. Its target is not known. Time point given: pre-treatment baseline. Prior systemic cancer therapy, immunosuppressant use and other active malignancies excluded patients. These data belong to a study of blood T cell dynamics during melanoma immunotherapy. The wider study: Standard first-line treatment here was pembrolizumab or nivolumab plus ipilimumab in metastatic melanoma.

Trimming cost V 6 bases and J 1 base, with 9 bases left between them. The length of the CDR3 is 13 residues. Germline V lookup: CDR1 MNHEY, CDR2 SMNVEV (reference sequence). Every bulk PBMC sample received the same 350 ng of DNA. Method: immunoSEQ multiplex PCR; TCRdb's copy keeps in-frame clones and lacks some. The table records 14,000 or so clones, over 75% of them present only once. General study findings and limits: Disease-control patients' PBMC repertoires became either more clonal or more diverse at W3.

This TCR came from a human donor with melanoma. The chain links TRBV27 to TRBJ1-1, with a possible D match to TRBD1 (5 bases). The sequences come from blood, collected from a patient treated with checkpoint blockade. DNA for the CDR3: TGTGCCAGCAGGAGACAGCCGAACACTGAAGCTTTCTTT. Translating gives CASRRQPNTEAFF.